The clone carrying this TCR beta chain was counted a few times. Its specificity is unknown. The sample's time point: week 5, during vaccination. Vaccination used 300 ug of mutant IDH1 20-mer peptide per dose, with topical imiquimod. Those who donated had recent WHO grade 3 or 4 IDH1-mutant, ATRX-lost astrocytomas. The data stem from a study of a mutant IDH1 vaccine in newly diagnosed glioma. Study information: Investigators started vaccination 4-6 weeks after radiotherapy alone, or with temozolomide cycles. Treated patients, about 60% male and roughly 40% female, averaged around 40 years of age. Antecedent treatment encompassed radiotherapy, temozolomide, or their combination; the majority received both.

The assay was immunoSEQ multiplex PCR, and TCRdb's table has in-frame clones only and misses some. Among 30,000 to 45,000 clones listed, 78% were seen once. The CDR3 is made up of 14 amino acids. Trimming left V 3 bases short and J 0 bases short, with 8 bases between. In germline, CDR1 is KGHSH, CDR2 LQKENI. The specimen comprised PBMCs, sampled from a glioma patient whose treatment included an IDH1 peptide vaccine. The rearrangement links TRBV18 to TRBJ1-1; maybe TRBD1 (6 bases). The sequence derives from a man aged 35 to 55 with glioma. The DNA for the CDR3 is TGTGCCAGCTCACCCCAGGGGATGAACACTGAAGCTTTCTTT. Translating gives CASSPQGMNTEAFF.